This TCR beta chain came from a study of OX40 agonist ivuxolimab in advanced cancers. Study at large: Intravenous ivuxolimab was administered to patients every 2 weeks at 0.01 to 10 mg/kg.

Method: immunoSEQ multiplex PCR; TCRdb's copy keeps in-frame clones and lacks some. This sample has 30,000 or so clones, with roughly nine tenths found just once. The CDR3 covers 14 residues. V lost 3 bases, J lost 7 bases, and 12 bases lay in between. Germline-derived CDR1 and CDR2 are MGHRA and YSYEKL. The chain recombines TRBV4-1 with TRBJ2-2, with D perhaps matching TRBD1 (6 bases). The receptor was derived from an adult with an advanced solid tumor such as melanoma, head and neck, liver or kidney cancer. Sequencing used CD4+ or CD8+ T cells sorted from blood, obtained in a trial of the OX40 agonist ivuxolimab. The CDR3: CASSHVPDSGELFF. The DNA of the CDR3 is TGCGCCAGCAGCCACGTTCCGGACAGCGGGGAGCTGTTTTTT.